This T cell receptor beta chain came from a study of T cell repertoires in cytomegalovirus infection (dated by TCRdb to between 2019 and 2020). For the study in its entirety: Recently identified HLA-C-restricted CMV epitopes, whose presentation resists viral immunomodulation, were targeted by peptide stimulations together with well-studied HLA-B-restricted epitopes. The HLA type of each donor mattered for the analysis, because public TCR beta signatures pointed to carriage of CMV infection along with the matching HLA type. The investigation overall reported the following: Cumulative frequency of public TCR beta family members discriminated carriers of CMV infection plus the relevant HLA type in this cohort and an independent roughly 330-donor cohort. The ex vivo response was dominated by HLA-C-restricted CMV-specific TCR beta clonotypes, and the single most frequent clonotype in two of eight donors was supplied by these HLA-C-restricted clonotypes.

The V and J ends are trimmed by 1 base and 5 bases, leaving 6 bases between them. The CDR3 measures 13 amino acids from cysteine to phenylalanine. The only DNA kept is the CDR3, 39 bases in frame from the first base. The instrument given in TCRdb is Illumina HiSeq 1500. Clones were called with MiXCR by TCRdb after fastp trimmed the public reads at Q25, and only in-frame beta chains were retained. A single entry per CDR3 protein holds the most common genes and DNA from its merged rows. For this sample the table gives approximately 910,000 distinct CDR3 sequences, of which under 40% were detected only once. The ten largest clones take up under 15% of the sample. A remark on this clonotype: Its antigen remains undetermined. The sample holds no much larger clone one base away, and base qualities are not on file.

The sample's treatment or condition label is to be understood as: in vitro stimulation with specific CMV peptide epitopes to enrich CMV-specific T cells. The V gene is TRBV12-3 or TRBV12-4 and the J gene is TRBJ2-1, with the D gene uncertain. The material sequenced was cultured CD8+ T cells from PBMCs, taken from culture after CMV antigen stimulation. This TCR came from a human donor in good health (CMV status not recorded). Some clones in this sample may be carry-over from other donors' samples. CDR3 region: CASSLEPNNEQFF. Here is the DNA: TGTGCCAGCAGTTTAGAACCCAACAATGAGCAGTTCTTC.